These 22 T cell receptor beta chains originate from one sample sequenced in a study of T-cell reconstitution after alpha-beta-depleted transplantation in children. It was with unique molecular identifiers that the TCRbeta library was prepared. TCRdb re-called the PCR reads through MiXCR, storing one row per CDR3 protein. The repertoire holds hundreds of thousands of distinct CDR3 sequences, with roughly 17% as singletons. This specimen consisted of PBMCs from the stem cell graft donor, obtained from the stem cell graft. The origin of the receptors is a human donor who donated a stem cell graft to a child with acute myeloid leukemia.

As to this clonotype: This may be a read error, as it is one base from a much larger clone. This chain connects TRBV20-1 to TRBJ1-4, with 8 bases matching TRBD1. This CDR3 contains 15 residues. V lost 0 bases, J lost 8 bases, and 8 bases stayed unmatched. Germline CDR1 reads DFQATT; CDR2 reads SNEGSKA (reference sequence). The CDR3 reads CSARDQQGGSEKLFF. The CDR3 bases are TGCAGTGCTAGAGACCAACAGGGGGGTAGCGAAAAACTGTTTTTT.

DNA for the CDR3: TGTGCCAGCAGTTTTGGGAAAACTGAAGCTTTCTTT. Translating it yields CASSFGKTEAFF. The chain carries TRBV12-3 or TRBV12-4 and TRBJ1-1; D gene uncertain. V lost 3 bases to trimming and J lost 5 bases, with 7 bases between them. This CDR3 has 12 residues.

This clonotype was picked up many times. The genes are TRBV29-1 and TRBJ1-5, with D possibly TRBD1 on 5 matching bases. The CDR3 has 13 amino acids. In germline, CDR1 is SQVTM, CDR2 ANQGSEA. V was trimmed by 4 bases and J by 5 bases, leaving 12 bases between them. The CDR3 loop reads CSVGGDSYQPQHF. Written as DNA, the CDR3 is TGCAGCGTTGGGGGGGACTCCTATCAGCCCCAGCATTTT.

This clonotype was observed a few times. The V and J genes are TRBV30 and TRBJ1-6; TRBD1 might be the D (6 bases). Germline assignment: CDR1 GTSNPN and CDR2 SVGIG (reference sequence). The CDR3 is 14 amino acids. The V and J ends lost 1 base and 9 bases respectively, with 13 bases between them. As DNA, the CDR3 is TGTGCCTGGAGTGGGGACATTACGACTTCACCCCTCCACTTT. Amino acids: CAWSGDITTSPLHF.

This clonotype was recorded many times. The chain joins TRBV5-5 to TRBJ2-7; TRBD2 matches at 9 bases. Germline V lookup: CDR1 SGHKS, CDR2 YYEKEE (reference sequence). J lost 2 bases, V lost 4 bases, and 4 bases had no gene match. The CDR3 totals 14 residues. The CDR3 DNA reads TGTGCCAGCAGCCCCGGACTAGCGCCCTACGAGCAGTACGTC. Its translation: CASSPGLAPYEQYV.

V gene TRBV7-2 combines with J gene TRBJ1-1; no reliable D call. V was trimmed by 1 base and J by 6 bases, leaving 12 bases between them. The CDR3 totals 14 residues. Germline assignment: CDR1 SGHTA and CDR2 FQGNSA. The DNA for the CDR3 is TGTGCCAGCAGCTTAGAACTCCTTTCATCTGAAGCTTTCTTT. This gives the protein CASSLELLSSEAFF.

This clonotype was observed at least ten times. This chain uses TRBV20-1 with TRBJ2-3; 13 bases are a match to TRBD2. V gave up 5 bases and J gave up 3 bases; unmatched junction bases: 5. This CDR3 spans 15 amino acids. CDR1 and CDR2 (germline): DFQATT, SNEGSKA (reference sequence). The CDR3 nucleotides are TGCAGTGCTGGGACTAGCGGGGCGGTTACAGATACGCAGTATTTT. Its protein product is CSAGTSGAVTDTQYF.

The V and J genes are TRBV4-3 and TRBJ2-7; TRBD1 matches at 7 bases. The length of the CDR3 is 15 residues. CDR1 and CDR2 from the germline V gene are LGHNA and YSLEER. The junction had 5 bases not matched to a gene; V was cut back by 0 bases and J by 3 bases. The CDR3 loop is CASSQESQGVYEQYF. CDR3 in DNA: TGCGCCAGCAGCCAAGAGAGCCAGGGGGTCTACGAGCAGTACTTC.

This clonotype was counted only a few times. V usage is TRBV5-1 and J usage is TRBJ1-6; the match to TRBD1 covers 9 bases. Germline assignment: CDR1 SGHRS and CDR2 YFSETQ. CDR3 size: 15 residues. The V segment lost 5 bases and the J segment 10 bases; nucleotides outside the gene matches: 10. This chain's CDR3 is CASRFAQGANSPLHF. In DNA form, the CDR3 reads TGCGCCAGCAGATTCGCACAGGGGGCGAACTCACCCCTCCACTTT.

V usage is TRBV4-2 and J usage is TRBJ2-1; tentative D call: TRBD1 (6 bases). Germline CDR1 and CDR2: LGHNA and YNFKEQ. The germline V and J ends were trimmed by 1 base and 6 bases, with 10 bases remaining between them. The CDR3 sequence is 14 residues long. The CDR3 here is CASSQAWGLNEQFF. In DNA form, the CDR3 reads TGTGCCAGCAGCCAAGCCTGGGGGCTCAATGAGCAGTTCTTC.

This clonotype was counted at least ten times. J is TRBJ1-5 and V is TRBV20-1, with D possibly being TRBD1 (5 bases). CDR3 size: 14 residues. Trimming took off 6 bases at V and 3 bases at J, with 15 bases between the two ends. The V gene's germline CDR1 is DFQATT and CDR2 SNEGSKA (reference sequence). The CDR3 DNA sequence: TGCAGTGCAGTACAGGATGTCCACAATCAGCCCCAGCATTTT. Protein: CSAVQDVHNQPQHF.

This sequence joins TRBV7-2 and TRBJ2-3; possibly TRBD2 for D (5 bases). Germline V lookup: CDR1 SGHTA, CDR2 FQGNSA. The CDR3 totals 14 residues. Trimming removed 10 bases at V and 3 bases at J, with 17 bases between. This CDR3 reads CAITLIRGTDTQYF. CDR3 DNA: TGTGCCATCACCTTGATTCGGGGTACAGATACGCAGTATTTT.

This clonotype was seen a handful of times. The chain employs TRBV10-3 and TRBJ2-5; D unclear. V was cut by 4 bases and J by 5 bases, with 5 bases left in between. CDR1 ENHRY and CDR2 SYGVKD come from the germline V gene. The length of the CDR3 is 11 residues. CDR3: CAISAAETQYF. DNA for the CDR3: TGTGCCATCAGTGCAGCGGAGACCCAGTACTTC.

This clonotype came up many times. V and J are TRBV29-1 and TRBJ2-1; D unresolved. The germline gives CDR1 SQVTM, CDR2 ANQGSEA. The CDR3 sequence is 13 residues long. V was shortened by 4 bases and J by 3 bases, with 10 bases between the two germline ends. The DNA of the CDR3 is TGCAGCGTTGGTGTGGCTAGCTACAATGAGCAGTTCTTC. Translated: CSVGVASYNEQFF.

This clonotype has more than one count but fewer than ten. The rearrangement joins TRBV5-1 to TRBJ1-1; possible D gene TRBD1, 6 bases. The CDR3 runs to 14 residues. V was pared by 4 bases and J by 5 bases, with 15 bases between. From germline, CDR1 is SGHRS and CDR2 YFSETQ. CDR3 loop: CASSEGGLRTEAFF. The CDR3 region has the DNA TGCGCCAGCAGCGAAGGGGGGCTGCGGACTGAAGCTTTCTTT.

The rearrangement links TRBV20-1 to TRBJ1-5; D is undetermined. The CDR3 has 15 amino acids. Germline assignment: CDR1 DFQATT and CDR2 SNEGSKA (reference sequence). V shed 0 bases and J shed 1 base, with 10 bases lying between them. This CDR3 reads CSARDKIRSNQPQHF. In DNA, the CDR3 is TGCAGTGCTAGAGATAAGATTAGAAGCAATCAGCCCCAGCATTTT.

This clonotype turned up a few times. In DNA, the CDR3 is TGTGCCAGCAGTTTGTTATATCGGCCCCAGCATTTT. It specifies CASSLLYRPQHF. The V gene is TRBV12-3 or TRBV12-4, the J gene TRBJ1-5; D is unresolved. V was clipped by 3 bases and J by 9 bases, with 9 bases between them. The CDR3 contains 12 residues.

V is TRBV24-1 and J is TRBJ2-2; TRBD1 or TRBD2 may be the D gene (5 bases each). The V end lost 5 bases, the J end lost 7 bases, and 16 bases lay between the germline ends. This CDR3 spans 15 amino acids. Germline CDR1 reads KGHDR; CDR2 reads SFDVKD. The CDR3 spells CATSGLGTGLGELFF. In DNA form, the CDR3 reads TGTGCCACCAGTGGGCTGGGGACCGGGCTCGGGGAGCTGTTTTTT.

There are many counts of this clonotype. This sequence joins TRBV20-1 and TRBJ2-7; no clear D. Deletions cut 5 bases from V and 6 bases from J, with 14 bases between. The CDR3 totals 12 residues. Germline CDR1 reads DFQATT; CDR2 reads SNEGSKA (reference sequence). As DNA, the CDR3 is TGCAGTGCTTATGAAACTCGCGGCGAGCAGTACTTC. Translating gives CSAYETRGEQYF.

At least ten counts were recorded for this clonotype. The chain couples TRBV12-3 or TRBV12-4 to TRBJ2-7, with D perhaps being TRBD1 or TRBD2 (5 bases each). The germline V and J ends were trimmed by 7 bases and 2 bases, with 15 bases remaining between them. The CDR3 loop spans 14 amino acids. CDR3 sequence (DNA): TGTGCCAGCACACCGCACGGGGCTACCTACGAGCAGTACTTC. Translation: CASTPHGATYEQYF.

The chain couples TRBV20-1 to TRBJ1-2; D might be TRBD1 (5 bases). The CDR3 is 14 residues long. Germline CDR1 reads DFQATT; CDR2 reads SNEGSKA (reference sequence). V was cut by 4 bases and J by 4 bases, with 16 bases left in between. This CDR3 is CSAILKQDPYGYTF. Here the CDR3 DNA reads TGCAGTGCTATCCTGAAACAGGACCCCTATGGCTACACCTTC.

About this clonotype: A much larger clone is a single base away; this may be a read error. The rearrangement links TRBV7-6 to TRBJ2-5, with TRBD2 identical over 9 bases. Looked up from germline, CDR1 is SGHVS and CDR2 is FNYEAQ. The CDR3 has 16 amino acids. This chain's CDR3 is CAGSLGSGGPQETQYF. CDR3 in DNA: TGTGCCGGCAGCTTAGGTAGCGGGGGCCCCCAAGAGACCCAGTACTTC.